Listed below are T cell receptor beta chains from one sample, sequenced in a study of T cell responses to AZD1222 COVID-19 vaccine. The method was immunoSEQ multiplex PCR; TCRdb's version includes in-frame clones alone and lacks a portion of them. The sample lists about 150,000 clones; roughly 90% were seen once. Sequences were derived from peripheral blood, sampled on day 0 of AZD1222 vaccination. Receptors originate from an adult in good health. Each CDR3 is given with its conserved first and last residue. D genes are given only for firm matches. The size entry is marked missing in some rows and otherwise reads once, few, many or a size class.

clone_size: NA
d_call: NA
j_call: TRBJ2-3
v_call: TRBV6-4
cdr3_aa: CASPTVTDTQYF
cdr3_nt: TGTGCCAGCCCTACCGTTACAGATACGCAGTATTTT

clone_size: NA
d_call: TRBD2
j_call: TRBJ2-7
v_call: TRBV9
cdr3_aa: CASSPLAESSYEQYF
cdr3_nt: TGTGCCAGCAGTCCACTAGCGGAGAGCTCCTACGAGCAGTACTTC

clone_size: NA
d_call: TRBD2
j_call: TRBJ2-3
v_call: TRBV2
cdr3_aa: CASSESGGGDTDTQYF
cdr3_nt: TGTGCCAGCAGTGAAAGCGGGGGGGGAGACACAGATACGCAGTATTTT

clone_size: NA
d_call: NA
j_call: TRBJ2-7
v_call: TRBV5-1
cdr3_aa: CASSSGRGSEDEQYF
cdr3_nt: TGCGCCAGCAGCTCGGGGAGGGGGTCTGAGGACGAGCAGTACTTC

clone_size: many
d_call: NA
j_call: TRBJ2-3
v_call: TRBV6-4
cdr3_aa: CASSDGLSGTDTQYF
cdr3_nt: TGTGCCAGCAGTGACGGACTTAGTGGCACAGATACGCAGTATTTT

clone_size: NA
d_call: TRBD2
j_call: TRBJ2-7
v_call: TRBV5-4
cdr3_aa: CASSLGGGAAEQYF
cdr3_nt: TGTGCCAGCAGCTTGGGCGGGGGGGCCGCCGAGCAGTACTTC

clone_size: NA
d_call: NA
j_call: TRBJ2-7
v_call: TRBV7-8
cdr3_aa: CASSLETGFSSYEQYF
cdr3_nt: TGTGCCAGCAGCTTAGAAACAGGGTTTAGCTCCTACGAGCAGTACTTC

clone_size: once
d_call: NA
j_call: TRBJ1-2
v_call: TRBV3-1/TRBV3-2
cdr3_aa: CASSQGAGARYGYTF
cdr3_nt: TGTGCCAGCAGCCAAGGTGCAGGGGCCCGGTATGGCTACACCTTC

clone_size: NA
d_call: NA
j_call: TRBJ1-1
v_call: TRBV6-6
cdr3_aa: CASVQGNTEAFF
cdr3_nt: TGTGCCAGCGTACAGGGGAACACTGAAGCTTTCTTT

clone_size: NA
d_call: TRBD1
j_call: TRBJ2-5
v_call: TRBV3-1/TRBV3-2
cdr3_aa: CASSPTGQGMLETQYF
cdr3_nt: TGTGCCAGCAGCCCTACGGGACAGGGGATGTTGGAGACCCAGTACTTC

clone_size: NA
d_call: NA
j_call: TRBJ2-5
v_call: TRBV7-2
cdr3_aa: CASSPRSYQETQYF
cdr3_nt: TGTGCCAGCAGCCCCCGGTCGTACCAAGAGACCCAGTACTTC

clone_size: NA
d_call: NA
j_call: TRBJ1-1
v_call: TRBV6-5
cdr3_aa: CASSYGFIKTEAFF
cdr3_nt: TGTGCCAGCAGTTACGGGTTCATTAAGACTGAAGCTTTCTTT

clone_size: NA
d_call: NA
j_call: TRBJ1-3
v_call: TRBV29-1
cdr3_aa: CSARADSGNTIYF
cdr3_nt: TGCAGTGCTAGGGCCGACTCTGGAAACACCATATATTTT

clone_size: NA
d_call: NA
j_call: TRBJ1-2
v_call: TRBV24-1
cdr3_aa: CATSDLRQLTGRGGGYTF
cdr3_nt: TGTGCCACCAGTGATTTGCGGCAATTGACAGGCCGGGGAGGTGGCTACACCTTC

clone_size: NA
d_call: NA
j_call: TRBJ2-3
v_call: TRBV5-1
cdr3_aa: CASDEGGGTDTQYF
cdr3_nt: TGCGCCAGCGACGAAGGGGGGGGCACAGATACGCAGTATTTT

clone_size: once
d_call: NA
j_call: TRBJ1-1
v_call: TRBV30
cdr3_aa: CAWRPRRHNEAFF
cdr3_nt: TGTGCCTGGAGACCCCGACGGCACAATGAAGCTTTCTTT

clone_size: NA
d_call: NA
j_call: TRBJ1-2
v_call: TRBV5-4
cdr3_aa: CASSFGGPPDGYTF
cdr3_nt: TGTGCCAGCAGCTTCGGGGGGCCTCCCGATGGCTACACCTTC

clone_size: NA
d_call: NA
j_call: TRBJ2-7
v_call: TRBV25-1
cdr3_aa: CASSAPLRDLSSYEQYF
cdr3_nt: TGTGCCAGCAGTGCCCCCCTACGGGACCTTTCCTCCTACGAGCAGTACTTC

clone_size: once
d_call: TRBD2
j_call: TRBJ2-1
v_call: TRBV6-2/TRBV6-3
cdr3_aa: CASSYSRTSPNEQFF
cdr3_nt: TGTGCCAGCAGTTACTCGCGGACTAGCCCCAATGAGCAGTTCTTC

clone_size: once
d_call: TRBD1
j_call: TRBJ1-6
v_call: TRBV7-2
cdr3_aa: CASSRDRGNSPLHF
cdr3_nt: TGTGCCAGCAGCCGGGACAGGGGGAATTCACCCCTCCACTTT

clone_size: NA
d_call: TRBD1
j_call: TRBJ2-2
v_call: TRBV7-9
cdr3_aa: CASSLTGGDSRTGELFF
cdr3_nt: TGTGCCAGCAGCCTGACAGGGGGCGATTCAAGAACCGGGGAGCTGTTTTTT

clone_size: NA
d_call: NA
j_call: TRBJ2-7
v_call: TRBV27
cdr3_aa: CASSIGRSYEQYF
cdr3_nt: TGTGCCAGCAGCATCGGACGGTCCTACGAGCAGTACTTC

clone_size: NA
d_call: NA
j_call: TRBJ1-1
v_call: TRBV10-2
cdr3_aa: CASSKGGGTEAFF
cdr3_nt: TGCGCCAGCAGTAAAGGGGGGGGCACTGAAGCTTTCTTT